This TCR beta chain was observed in a study of T cell repertoires in cytomegalovirus infection. Overall study: Signatures in public TCR beta sequences pointed to both CMV infection and matching HLA type.

Study conclusions and caveats: Across the ex vivo response, the dominant clonotypes were HLA-C-restricted CMV-specific TCR beta clonotypes. Identification of carriers of CMV plus the relevant HLA was performed using cumulative public TCR beta family frequency.

TCRdb ran MiXCR on the reads and lists one entry per CDR3 protein. The sample has roughly 600,000 distinct CDR3 sequences, 20% to 25% seen once. Germline values: CDR1 SGHRS, CDR2 YFSETQ. Deletions cut 2 bases from V and 7 bases from J, with 12 bases between. CDR3 length: 13 amino acids. In the case of this clonotype: Antigen specificity is unknown.

The chain recombines TRBV5-1 with TRBJ1-1; TRBD1 might be the D (5 bases). The TCR was taken from a human donor in good health (CMV status not recorded). Some clones in this sample may be carry-over from other donors' samples. The sequencing input was CD8+ T cells from PBMCs. The CDR3 DNA is TGCGCCAGCAGCTTATCGGGGCAATTTGAAGCTTTCTTT. Protein: CASSLSGQFEAFF.